This TCR beta chain was recorded in a study of regulatory T cells in long-lasting Graves disease. Broader study findings: Persistent disease was characterized by preferential usage of TRBV28, TRBJ1-2 and TRBJ2-5. Newly diagnosed Graves' patients exceeded persistent ones in TCR diversity.

In this sample, this clonotype turned up a few times. Its antigen is still unknown. Time point given: persistent/refractory GD, antithyroid drugs over 5 years with positive TRAb. RNA extracted from PBMCs served as the sequencing template. Staff took roughly 9.1 milliliters of peripheral blood and put it into EDTA tubes. CDR3-region Arm-PCR and iRepertoire HTBI primers produced the TCR beta libraries. MiXCR, applied by TCRdb to the multiplex PCR reads, yields one record per CDR3 protein. This sample has a few hundred thousand distinct CDR3 sequences; 22% occur once, and the top ten carry about 12%. Trimming took 2 bases from V and 5 from J, leaving 14 bases between them. Per germline, CDR1 SGHRS and CDR2 YFSETQ. The CDR3 covers 14 residues.

J is TRBJ2-7 and V is TRBV5-1; tentatively, D is TRBD2 (6 bases). The specimen was peripheral blood mononuclear cells (PBMCs), collected when the disease was refractory, from a patient treated with antithyroid drugs. The sequence was collected from a female donor with Graves disease. The CDR3 nucleotides read TGCGCCAGCAGCTTAGTGGCACCGGGGGACGAGCAGTACTTC. It specifies CASSLVAPGDEQYF.